What follows are 28 T cell receptor beta chains derived from one specimen sequenced in a study of cytomegalovirus exposure and HLA in healthy donors. Libraries were prepared by immunoSEQ multiplex PCR; TCRdb keeps only in-frame clonotypes and omits some of them. The table records 140,000 to 150,000 clones, roughly 89% of them present only once. Sequences were obtained from PBMCs. The receptors were gathered from a man aged 18 to 29 in good health and CMV-seropositive.

The genes are TRBV7-3 and TRBJ2-2; 9 bases match TRBD1. The CDR3 runs 15 residues. The germline CDR1 and CDR2 sequences are SGHTA and FQGTGA. The V and J ends lost 3 bases and 6 bases, in that order; junction bases with no gene match: 5. CDR3 in DNA: TGTGCCAGCAGCTTCGGGACAGGGTTACCCGGGGAGCTGTTTTTT. Translating it yields CASSFGTGLPGELFF.

V and J are TRBV11-2 and TRBJ2-3; D gene unclear. The germline gives CDR1 SGHAT, CDR2 FQNNGV. The ends were cut back, 5 bases at V and 3 bases at J, with 15 bases in the middle. The CDR3 length is 15 residues. Here the CDR3 DNA reads TGTGCCAGCAGCACGATGACACTTACGACAGATACGCAGTATTTT. Translation gives CASSTMTLTTDTQYF.

The chain joins TRBV5-8 to TRBJ1-2; TRBD1 aligns across 9 bases. The trim removed 4 bases at V and 7 bases at J, leaving 5 bases unmatched. The germline gives CDR1 SGHTS, CDR2 YDEGEE. The CDR3 length is 13 residues. The CDR3 nucleotides are TGTGCCAGCAGCCGGGGACAGGGTGGTGGCTACACCTTC. As protein: CASSRGQGGGYTF.

The chain is built from TRBV19 and TRBJ1-1; TRBD1 might be the D (6 bases). This CDR3 is built from 18 residues. CDR1 and CDR2 (germline): LNHDA, SQIVND (reference sequence). Trimming took off 3 bases at V and 7 bases at J, with 27 bases between the two ends. CDR3 sequence: CASSINLIDGTLEYEAFF. CDR3 nucleotide sequence: TGTGCCAGTAGTATTAATCTCATCGACGGGACATTAGAATATGAAGCTTTCTTT.

This clone was counted at least ten times. This chain uses TRBV6-5 with TRBJ2-7; 11 bases map to TRBD2. Germline V gene data show CDR1 as MNHEY and CDR2 as SVGAGI. CDR3 length equals 15 residues. Trimming cost V 0 bases and J 2 bases; bases outside gene matches: 0. CDR3: CASSYSSGGAYEQYF. CDR3 in DNA: TGTGCCAGCAGTTACTCTAGCGGGGGGGCCTACGAGCAGTACTTC.

The chain is built from TRBV14 and TRBJ2-3; 9 bases are shared with TRBD2. V lost 1 base, J lost 4 bases, and 6 bases stayed unmatched. Germline loops: CDR1 SGHDN, CDR2 FVKESK. CDR3 size: 16 residues. Here the CDR3 reads CASSQVSGSLADTQYF. CDR3 sequence (DNA): TGTGCCAGCAGCCAAGTTAGCGGGAGTTTGGCAGATACGCAGTATTTT.

The rearrangement uses TRBV25-1 and TRBJ2-3; no reliable D call. Trimming took off 5 bases at V and 2 bases at J, with 5 bases between the two ends. This CDR3 comprises 12 residues. CDR1 MGHDK and CDR2 SYGVNS come from the germline V gene. CDR3 sequence (DNA): TGTGCCAGCAGTTCGTACACAGATACGCAGTATTTT. Amino acids: CASSSYTDTQYF.

The sample holds one count of this clone. The genes are TRBV2 and TRBJ2-1; 8 bases are a match to TRBD2. The germline CDR1 and CDR2 sequences are SNHLY and FYNNEI. The CDR3 spans 14 residues. Unmatched junction bases numbered 8, after V lost 6 bases and J lost 7 bases. The CDR3 nucleotides read TGTGCCAGCAGAGGGGCGGGGGGTAGGAATGAGCAGTTCTTC. It translates to CASRGAGGRNEQFF.

The J gene is TRBJ1-2, the V gene TRBV18; unclear D gene. The V gene lost 5 bases and the J gene lost 2 bases, with 9 bases spanning the gap. This CDR3 is built from 13 residues. Per germline, CDR1 KGHSH and CDR2 LQKENI. CDR3 DNA: TGTGCCAGCTCAGTTACAGAAAACTATGGCTACACCTTC. It codes for CASSVTENYGYTF.

This chain joins TRBV5-1 and TRBJ1-1; 8 bases agree with TRBD1. The CDR3 is 15 amino acids. CDR1 and CDR2 from the germline V gene are SGHRS and YFSETQ. The J segment lost 4 bases and the V segment lost 5 bases, leaving 10 bases of the junction unmatched. CDR3 amino acids: CASSRAGGQGTEAFF. The CDR3 DNA reads TGCGCCAGCAGTAGAGCAGGGGGCCAGGGCACTGAAGCTTTCTTT.

V gene TRBV25-1 combines with J gene TRBJ1-5, with 9 bases identical to TRBD1. The length of the CDR3 is 17 residues. The J segment lost 5 bases and the V segment lost 9 bases, leaving 17 bases of the junction unmatched. Germline CDR1 and CDR2: MGHDK and SYGVNS. The CDR3 bases are TGTGCCAGACGTTTAGGCCGGGACAGGGATGGTGATCAGCCCCAGCATTTT. As protein: CARRLGRDRDGDQPQHF.

This chain uses TRBV19 with TRBJ1-4, with 7 bases lining up with TRBD1. CDR3 length: 13 amino acids. The V gene's germline CDR1 is LNHDA and CDR2 SQIVND (reference sequence). The V segment lost 5 bases and the J segment 10 bases; nucleotides outside the gene matches: 7. The CDR3 DNA follows: TGTGCCAGTAGTGAACAGGGGTATGGAAAACTGTTTTTT. Its protein is CASSEQGYGKLFF.

The chain links TRBV10-1 to TRBJ2-7; weak D call: TRBD1 (6 bases). Trimming took 8 bases from V and 2 from J, leaving 16 bases between them. Germline V gene sequence: CDR1 WNHNN, CDR2 SYGVQD (reference sequence). The CDR3 contains 14 residues. CDR3 nucleotides: TGCGCCAGCGGCAGGGGTATTAAGCCCTACGAGCAGTACTTC. Translated: CASGRGIKPYEQYF.

The rearrangement uses TRBV29-1 and TRBJ1-1; D unresolved. CDR1 and CDR2 from the germline V gene are SQVTM and ANQGSEA. The CDR3 consists of 10 residues. The V end lost 7 bases, the J end lost 8 bases, and 11 bases lay between the germline ends. The CDR3 DNA follows: TGCAGCGCAGTGGCCAAGGAAGCTTTCTTT. Translating it yields CSAVAKEAFF.

The chain carries TRBV19 and TRBJ1-5; perhaps TRBD1 as D (6 bases). V was clipped by 1 base and J by 4 bases, with 11 bases between them. Germline lookup yields CDR1 LNHDA and CDR2 SQIVND (reference sequence). The CDR3 totals 15 residues. The CDR3, as DNA: TGTGCCAGTAGTATAGGAGGACAGAAGAATCAGCCCCAGCATTTT. It codes for CASSIGGQKNQPQHF.

A single count supports this clone. The CDR3 loop is CASSLGQATNEKLFF. The CDR3 coding sequence is TGCGCCAGCAGCTTGGGACAGGCAACTAATGAAAAACTGTTTTTT. The chain links TRBV5-1 to TRBJ1-4; D might be TRBD1 (6 bases). The CDR3 spans 15 residues. V lost 0 bases, J lost 0 bases, and 6 bases lay in between. The germline V gene encodes CDR1 SGHRS and CDR2 YFSETQ.

The chain joins TRBV11-1 to TRBJ2-7; D might be TRBD1 (6 bases). CDR1 and CDR2 from the germline V gene are SGHAT and FQDESV (reference sequence). The V end was cut by 4 bases, the J end by 5 bases, with 12 bases between. The CDR3 loop spans 13 amino acids. Written as DNA, the CDR3 is TGTGCCAGCAGCTCACAGGGCAACAACGAGCAGTACTTC. It yields the protein CASSSQGNNEQYF. Together with reference TRBV11-1 and TRBJ2-7, the CDR3 gives the full variable domain: EAEVAQSPRYKITEKSQAVAFWCDPISGHATLYWYRQILGQGPELLVQFQDESVVDDSQLPKDRFSAERLKGVDSTLKIQPAELGDSAMYLCASSSQGNNEQYFGPGTRLTVT.

This clone occurred once. The chain is built from TRBV12-5 and TRBJ1-1, with 8 bases identical to TRBD1. This CDR3 is 16 amino acids long. The germline V gene encodes CDR1 LGHNT and CDR2 FRNRAP. J was trimmed by 2 bases and V by 0 bases; bases with no gene match: 5. The chain's CDR3 is CASGLVQGTGNTEAFF. The CDR3 DNA is TGTGCTAGTGGTTTGGTACAGGGGACAGGAAACACTGAAGCTTTCTTT.

This clone came up once. Germline is not matched at one junction end, which may reflect a read error. The chain uses TRBV25-1 and TRBJ2-6, with D possibly being TRBD1 (5 bases). Germline V gene data show CDR1 as MGHDK and CDR2 as SYGVNS. This CDR3 has 14 amino acids. CDR3 coding DNA: TGTGCCAGCACCGTAAGCTCTGGGGCCAACGTCCCGACTTTC. This translates into CASTVSSGANVPTF.

The chain links TRBV5-1 to TRBJ2-7; 7 bases are a match to TRBD1. The CDR3 covers 14 residues. The V gene's germline CDR1 is SGHRS and CDR2 YFSETQ. V lost 1 base and J lost 2; bases outside the gene matches: 3. CDR3 region: CASSLRTGTYEQYF. In DNA, the CDR3 is TGCGCCAGCAGCTTGAGGACAGGTACCTACGAGCAGTACTTC.

J is TRBJ2-2 and V is TRBV7-2, with 10 positions matching TRBD2. With V trimmed by 3 bases and J by 3 bases, 4 bases remained unmatched. The CDR3 sequence is 16 residues long. CDR1 is SGHTA and CDR2 is FQGNSA in the germline V gene. The DNA of the CDR3 is TGTGCCAGCAGCTTCGGACTAGCGGAGTACACCGGGGAGCTGTTTTTT. Its protein product is CASSFGLAEYTGELFF. Variable domain in full (rest from reference TRBV7-2 and TRBJ2-2): GAGVSQSPSNKVTEKGKDVELRCDPISGHTALYWYRQSLGQGLEFLIYFQGNSAPDKSGLPSDRFSAERTGGSVSTLTIQRTQQEDSAVYLCASSFGLAEYTGELFFGEGSRLTVL.

The rearrangement uses TRBV7-9 and TRBJ2-3; D is unresolved. The CDR3 totals 12 residues. Germline assignment: CDR1 SEHNR and CDR2 FQNEAQ (reference sequence). V lost 5 bases and J lost 4, with 7 bases in between. In DNA, the CDR3 is TGTGCCAGCAGCCCCCAGGCAGATACGCAGTATTTT. Amino acid sequence: CASSPQADTQYF.

As regards this clone: Other DNA sequences in the sample encode the same CDR3. The chain couples TRBV27 to TRBJ1-2; the match to TRBD1 covers 8 bases. With V trimmed by 4 bases and J by 5 bases, 9 bases remained unmatched. The CDR3 contains 15 residues. Looked up from germline, CDR1 is MNHEY and CDR2 is SMNVEV (reference sequence). The CDR3: CASSSAGTGRYGYTF. Here the CDR3 DNA reads TGTGCCAGCAGTTCCGCCGGGACAGGAAGGTATGGCTACACCTTC.

This clone was recorded a few times. This chain joins TRBV19 and TRBJ2-2; tentative D call: TRBD1 (6 bases). CDR3 length: 14 amino acids. CDR1 is LNHDA, CDR2 SQIVND, per germline (reference sequence). V lost 5 bases, J lost 7 bases, and 14 bases lay in between. The DNA for the CDR3 is TGTGCCAGTAGTGCTAACAGGGTTAACGGGGAGCTGTTTTTT. It specifies CASSANRVNGELFF.

The rearrangement links TRBV5-1 to TRBJ2-5, with D unclear. With 1 base removed from V and 4 bases from J, the gap between germline ends came to 8 bases. Germline V gene data show CDR1 as SGHRS and CDR2 as YFSETQ. The CDR3 is made up of 13 amino acids. The CDR3 is CASSLLSRETQYF. CDR3 nucleotide sequence: TGCGCCAGCAGCTTGTTGTCCCGAGAGACCCAGTACTTC.

The count of this clone is one. This chain joins TRBV10-3 and TRBJ1-2; 9 positions agree with TRBD1. The germline gives CDR1 ENHRY, CDR2 SYGVKD. The V and J ends lost 0 bases and 4 bases, in that order; junction bases with no gene match: 9. This CDR3 contains 17 residues. CDR3 DNA: TGTGCCATCAGTGAGTCTGACAGGGGGGTGACCTTCTATGGCTACACCTTC. This sequence encodes CAISESDRGVTFYGYTF.

This sequence joins TRBV21-1 and TRBJ2-2; no DNA check was done on the table's D call, TRBD2. TRBV21-1 is annotated as a pseudogene. The CDR3 has 15 residues. The CDR3 sequence is CASRKDGRGTGELFF. The CDR3, as DNA: TGTGCCAGCAGGAAAGACGGTCGGGGAACCGGGGAGCTGTTTTTT.

The genes are TRBV4-2 and TRBJ2-1; 8 positions match TRBD1. Per germline, CDR1 LGHNA and CDR2 YNFKEQ. The CDR3 contains 16 residues. Losses at the gene ends were 4 bases for V and 3 bases for J; bases not matched to a gene: 8. The CDR3 reads CASSPTGTGNYNEQFF. CDR3 in DNA: TGTGCCAGCAGCCCCACCGGGACAGGAAACTACAATGAGCAGTTCTTC.